This is a list of T cell receptor beta chains from one sample in a study of T-cell memory formation after mild COVID-19. Via MiXCR, TCRdb re-called the 5' RACE reads, giving one row per CDR3 protein. Of around 400,000 distinct CDR3 sequences listed, 24% were seen once; the top ten hold 7% to 9.5%. Material for sequencing was PBMCs or a T cell subset sorted from them (not recorded which). Every receptor here comes from an adult woman who had mild COVID-19 (a few samples of this study predate the infection). Cell type and time point are not known. CDR3s include the opening cysteine and the closing phenylalanine or tryptophan. D genes are given only for firm matches. A row's size may be missing; if present it is once, few, many or a size class.

v_gene,j_gene,abundance,d_gene,CDR3aa,CDR3nt
TRBV5-1,TRBJ2-5,few,.,CASRPAPTSPEETQYF,TGCGCCAGCAGGCCTGCCCCGACTAGTCCCGAAGAGACCCAGTACTTC
TRBV29-1,TRBJ2-7,many,TRBD1,CSAGTDSYEQYF,TGCAGCGCTGGGACAGACTCCTACGAGCAGTACTTC
TRBV7-8,TRBJ2-7,few,.,CASSEERDRKYYEQYF,TGTGCCAGCAGCGAAGAGCGGGACAGGAAATACTACGAGCAGTACTTC
TRBV20-1,TRBJ1-2,.,.,CSAPIYGYTF,TGCAGTGCTCCTATTTATGGCTACACCTTC
TRBV2,TRBJ2-1,once,.,CASREETISSEQFF,TGTGCCAGCAGAGAGGAGACTATCTCTTCTGAGCAGTTCTTC
TRBV27,TRBJ2-7,.,TRBD1,CASSSLQGLTYEQYF,TGTGCCAGCAGTTCATTACAGGGGTTGACCTACGAGCAGTACTTC
TRBV9,TRBJ2-7,.,.,CASSSGSSRPYEQYF,TGTGCCAGCAGCTCCGGTAGTAGTAGACCCTACGAGCAGTACTTC
TRBV6-5,TRBJ2-7,.,.,CASSHERGREQYF,TGTGCCAGCAGTCACGAGAGGGGTAGGGAGCAGTACTTC
TRBV6-1,TRBJ2-5,few,TRBD1,CASSTQGARGETQYF,TGTGCCAGCAGCACACAGGGGGCAAGAGGAGAGACCCAGTACTTC
TRBV27,TRBJ1-4,many,.,CASSPPGREKLFF,TGTGCCAGCAGTCCACCGGGCCGTGAAAAACTGTTTTTT
TRBV2,TRBJ2-1,few,TRBD2,CASSGGGVQFF,TGTGCCAGCAGTGGGGGGGGAGTGCAGTTCTTC
TRBV25-1,TRBJ2-1,.,.,CASRTDGGEQFF,TGTGCCAGCAGAACCGACGGCGGTGAGCAGTTCTTC
TRBV5-1,TRBJ1-2,few,.,CASSIGDIRNNYGYTF,TGCGCCAGCAGCATTGGGGACATCCGGAATAACTATGGCTACACCTTC
TRBV11-2,TRBJ2-2,once,.,CASSPSSTGELFF,TGTGCCAGCAGCCCTTCTAGCACCGGGGAGCTGTTTTTT
TRBV4-2,TRBJ1-2,few,TRBD1,CASSRRETGNGYTF,TGTGCCAGCAGCCGAAGGGAGACAGGGAACGGCTACACCTTC
TRBV12-3/TRBV12-4,TRBJ1-1,few,.,CASSEHTGYTEAFF,TGTGCCAGCAGTGAACATACAGGGTACACTGAAGCTTTCTTT
TRBV6-5,TRBJ2-1,few,TRBD2,CASSYSRPSGSRNEQFF,TGTGCCAGCAGTTACTCGAGACCTAGCGGGAGTAGGAATGAGCAGTTCTTC
TRBV5-1,TRBJ2-4,few,TRBD2,CASCSGIQGLGKNIQYF,TGCGCCAGCTGTAGCGGGATTCAGGGTTTAGGCAAAAACATTCAGTACTTC
TRBV4-3,TRBJ1-4,.,.,CASSPSMTGEKLFF,TGCGCCAGCAGCCCCTCAATGACTGGTGAAAAACTGTTTTTT
TRBV11-3,TRBJ1-2,.,TRBD1,CASSFGTGNYGYTF,TGTGCCAGCAGCTTTGGGACAGGGAACTATGGCTACACCTTC
TRBV6-1,TRBJ2-7,.,TRBD2,CASRTGTSMYEQYF,TGTGCCAGCAGAACCGGGACTAGCATGTACGAGCAGTACTTC
TRBV6-2/TRBV6-3,TRBJ2-1,.,.,CASSPLLAEGNEQFF,TGTGCCAGCAGTCCCCTCTTAGCGGAAGGAAATGAGCAGTTCTTC
TRBV6-5,TRBJ1-6,.,.,CASSTWRRDGFNSPLHF,TGTGCCAGCAGTACTTGGAGGAGGGACGGCTTTAATTCACCCCTCCACTTT
TRBV12-3/TRBV12-4,TRBJ1-2,few,.,CASSLVNDYGYTF,TGTGCCAGCAGTTTGGTTAACGACTATGGCTACACCTTC
TRBV7-6,TRBJ1-1,few,TRBD1,CASSQGTANTEAFF,TGTGCCAGCAGCCAGGGGACAGCGAACACTGAAGCTTTCTTT
TRBV20-1,TRBJ1-2,few,TRBD1,CSALGQGENNYGYTF,TGCAGTGCTTTAGGACAGGGGGAGAATAACTATGGCTACACCTTC
TRBV2,TRBJ2-7,.,.,CASNPGPDWHYEQYF,TGTGCCAGCAACCCTGGCCCGGACTGGCACTACGAGCAGTACTTC
TRBV12-3/TRBV12-4,TRBJ2-1,.,.,CASSPGQGWDEQFF,TGTGCCAGCAGCCCGGGACAAGGCTGGGATGAGCAGTTCTTC
TRBV7-8,TRBJ2-7,.,TRBD2,CASSLGGVAYEQYF,TGTGCCAGCAGCTTGGGGGGGGTAGCCTACGAGCAGTACTTC
TRBV7-9,TRBJ1-1,.,.,CASSSHSSGTENTEAFF,TGTGCCAGCAGCTCCCACTCATCCGGGACGGAGAACACTGAAGCTTTCTTT
TRBV5-1,TRBJ2-3,many,TRBD2,CASSSGAISTDTQYF,TGCGCCAGCAGCAGCGGGGCTATTAGCACAGATACGCAGTATTTT
TRBV5-1,TRBJ2-5,few,TRBD2,CASSLLGGRETQYF,TGCGCCAGCAGCTTGCTGGGAGGGCGAGAGACCCAGTACTTC
TRBV5-4,TRBJ1-6,.,.,CASSLETTSIDPLHF,TGTGCCAGCAGCTTGGAAACCACGTCCATAGATCCCCTCCACTTT
TRBV7-6,TRBJ1-1,few,.,CASSRVDKEAFF,TGTGCCAGCAGCCGCGTTGACAAAGAAGCTTTCTTT
TRBV20-1,TRBJ2-1,few,.,CSAALGSNNEQFF,TGCAGTGCTGCCCTGGGCAGCAACAATGAGCAGTTCTTC
TRBV15,TRBJ2-1,.,.,CATSREVASSYNEQFF,TGTGCCACCAGCAGAGAGGTCGCAAGCTCCTACAATGAGCAGTTCTTC
TRBV12-3/TRBV12-4,TRBJ2-1,.,TRBD2,CASSLGLAEGNEQFF,TGTGCCAGCAGTTTGGGTCTAGCGGAGGGTAATGAGCAGTTCTTC
TRBV29-1,TRBJ2-3,many,.,CSVGHGSTDTQYF,TGCAGCGTTGGCCACGGGAGCACAGATACGCAGTATTTT
TRBV2,TRBJ2-2,.,.,CATRGGVNTGELFF,TGTGCCACCAGGGGCGGGGTAAACACCGGGGAGCTGTTTTTT
TRBV4-1,TRBJ2-7,.,.,CASSQDGSPAYEQYF,TGCGCCAGCAGCCAAGATGGGTCTCCCGCCTACGAGCAGTACTTC
TRBV12-3/TRBV12-4,TRBJ1-1,many,.,CASSSLGGTEAFF,TGTGCCAGCAGTTCCCTCGGAGGCACTGAAGCTTTCTTT
TRBV13,TRBJ2-1,.,TRBD1,CASSLQGAVSYEQFF,TGTGCCAGCAGCTTACAGGGGGCCGTTTCCTATGAGCAGTTCTTC
TRBV5-1,TRBJ2-5,.,.,CASSTEGLGETQYF,TGCGCCAGCAGCACGGAGGGGCTCGGGGAGACCCAGTACTTC
TRBV5-1,TRBJ2-1,few,.,CASSLPDGGEQFF,TGCGCCAGCAGCTTACCGGACGGTGGTGAGCAGTTCTTC
TRBV11-2,TRBJ2-1,many,.,CASSLVRNEQFF,TGTGCCAGCAGCTTAGTCAGGAATGAGCAGTTCTTC
TRBV25-1,TRBJ2-7,.,.,CASSGGDKHYEQYF,TGTGCCAGCAGTGGTGGGGACAAACACTACGAGCAGTACTTC
TRBV4-1,TRBJ1-5,few,TRBD1,CASSQEQGAIQPQHF,TGCGCCAGCAGCCAAGAACAGGGGGCGATTCAGCCCCAGCATTTT